This TCR beta chain was recovered during a study of T cells in localized non-small cell lung cancer. Repertoires were generated with immunoSEQ multiplex PCR, while TCRdb's copy carries only in-frame clones and drops some. The sample yields about 48,000 clones, roughly 80% seen once. Turning to this clone: Its specificity is not known.

General study results and limits: Uninvolved neighboring lung showed the greatest T cell clonality, exceeding tumor. In adjacent lung appeared a median 57 of the top 100 tumor clones. It remains possible that heterogeneity exists, since only one tumor region was sequenced.

Source: peripheral blood, taken before any cancer treatment. The receptor was isolated from a man aged 40-75 years with stage I squamous cell lung carcinoma.

The CDR3 is CASRPMGTGESNEQFF. The DNA of the CDR3 is TGTGCCAGCAGACCGATGGGGACAGGGGAGAGTAATGAGCAGTTCTTC. The chain uses TRBV7-9 and TRBJ2-1; 10 bases line up with TRBD1. J gave up 7 bases and V 6 bases, and 12 bases lay outside the gene matches. Germline CDR1 is SEHNR and CDR2 is FQNEAQ (reference sequence). There are 16 residues in the CDR3.